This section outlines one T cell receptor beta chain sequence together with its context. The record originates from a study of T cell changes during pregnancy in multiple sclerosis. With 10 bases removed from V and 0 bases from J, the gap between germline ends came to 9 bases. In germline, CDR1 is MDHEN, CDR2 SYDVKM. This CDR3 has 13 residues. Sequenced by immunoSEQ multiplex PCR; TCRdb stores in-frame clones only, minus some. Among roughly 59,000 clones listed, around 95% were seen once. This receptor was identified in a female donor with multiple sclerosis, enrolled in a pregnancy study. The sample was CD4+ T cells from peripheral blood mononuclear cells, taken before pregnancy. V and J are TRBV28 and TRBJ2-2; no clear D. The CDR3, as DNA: TGTGCCATCGACGGAGCGAACACCGGGGAGCTGTTTTTT. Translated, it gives CAIDGANTGELFF. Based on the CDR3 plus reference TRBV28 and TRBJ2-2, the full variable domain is DVKVTQSSRYLVKRTGEKVFLECVQDMDHENMFWYRQDPGLGLRLIYFSYDVKMKEKGDIPEGYSVSREKKERFSLILESASTNQTSMYLCAIDGANTGELFFGEGSRLTVL.